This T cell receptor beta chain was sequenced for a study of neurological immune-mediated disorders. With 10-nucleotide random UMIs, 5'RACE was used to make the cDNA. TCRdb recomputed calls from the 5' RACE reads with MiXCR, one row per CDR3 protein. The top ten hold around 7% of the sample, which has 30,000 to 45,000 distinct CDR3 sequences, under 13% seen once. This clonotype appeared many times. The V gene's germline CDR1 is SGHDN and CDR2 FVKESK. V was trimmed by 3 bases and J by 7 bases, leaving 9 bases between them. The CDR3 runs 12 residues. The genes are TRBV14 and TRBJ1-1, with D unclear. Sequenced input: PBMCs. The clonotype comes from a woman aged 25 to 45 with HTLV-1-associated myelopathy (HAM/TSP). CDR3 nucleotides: TGTGCCAGCAGCCACCCTGGCGGTGAAGCTTTCTTT. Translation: CASSHPGGEAFF.